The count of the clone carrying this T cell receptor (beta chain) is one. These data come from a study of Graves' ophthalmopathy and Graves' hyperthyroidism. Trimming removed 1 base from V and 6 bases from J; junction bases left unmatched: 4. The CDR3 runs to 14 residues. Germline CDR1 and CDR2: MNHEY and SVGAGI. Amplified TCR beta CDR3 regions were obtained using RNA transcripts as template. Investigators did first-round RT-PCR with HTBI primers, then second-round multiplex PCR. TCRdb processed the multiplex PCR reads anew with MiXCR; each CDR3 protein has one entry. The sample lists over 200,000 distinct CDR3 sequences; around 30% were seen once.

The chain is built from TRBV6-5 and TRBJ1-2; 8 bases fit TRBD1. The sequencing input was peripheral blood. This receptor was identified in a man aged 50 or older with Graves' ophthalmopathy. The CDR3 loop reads CASSYLAGGDGYTF. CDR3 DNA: TGTGCCAGCAGTTACTTAGCAGGGGGCGATGGCTACACCTTC.